This is a list of T cell receptor beta chains from one sample in a study of T-cell memory formation after mild COVID-19. TCRdb recomputed calls from the 5' RACE reads with MiXCR, one row per CDR3 protein. The sample consists of 450,000 or so distinct CDR3 sequences, 20% of them appearing once. Sequenced material: PBMCs or a T cell subset sorted from them (not recorded which). The source of these receptors is an adult woman who had mild COVID-19 (a few samples of this study predate the infection). Cell type and time point are not known. The CDR3 runs from the conserved cysteine through the conserved F or W. Each record gives: D gene, clone size, V gene, J gene, CDR3 DNA, CDR3 protein. A D gene is named only where the DNA matches it firmly. Part of the rows lack a size; the others show once, few, many or a class for expanded clones.

d_call: TRBD1; clone_size: -; v_call: TRBV20-1; j_call: TRBJ2-7; cdr3_nt: TGCAGTGCTAGAGACCCAGGGGGAGTAACCTACGAGCAGTACTTC; cdr3_aa: CSARDPGGVTYEQYF
d_call: TRBD2; clone_size: -; v_call: TRBV7-2; j_call: TRBJ2-1; cdr3_nt: TGTGCCAGCAGCCACAGCGGGGGGGATAATGAGCAGTTCTTC; cdr3_aa: CASSHSGGDNEQFF
d_call: -; clone_size: many; v_call: TRBV25-1; j_call: TRBJ2-2; cdr3_nt: TGTGCCACCACTGGTGCCGGGGAGCTGTTTTTT; cdr3_aa: CATTGAGELFF
d_call: -; clone_size: -; v_call: TRBV25-1; j_call: TRBJ1-2; cdr3_nt: TGTGCCAGCAGTGACCCACGAAGTGGACTCAGCTATGGCTACACCTTC; cdr3_aa: CASSDPRSGLSYGYTF
d_call: TRBD2; clone_size: few; v_call: TRBV5-1; j_call: TRBJ2-1; cdr3_nt: TGCGCCAGCAGCGCCGGACTAGCGGTTTCCTACAATGAGCAGTTCTTC; cdr3_aa: CASSAGLAVSYNEQFF
d_call: TRBD1; clone_size: -; v_call: TRBV27; j_call: TRBJ1-5; cdr3_nt: TGTGCCAGCAGTTTTCAGGGGGCGGGCCAGCCCCAGCATTTT; cdr3_aa: CASSFQGAGQPQHF
d_call: -; clone_size: few; v_call: TRBV12-3/TRBV12-4; j_call: TRBJ2-5; cdr3_nt: TGTGCCAGCAGGATCGGGGTAGGGGCTCAAGAGACCCAGTACTTC; cdr3_aa: CASRIGVGAQETQYF
d_call: -; clone_size: few; v_call: TRBV20-1; j_call: TRBJ2-7; cdr3_nt: TGCAGTGCTCCCAGGGGCAAGTCACTCGAGCAGTACTTC; cdr3_aa: CSAPRGKSLEQYF
d_call: -; clone_size: few; v_call: TRBV7-3; j_call: TRBJ2-3; cdr3_nt: TGTGCCAGCAGCCACGGGAACATAAGAGATACGCAGTATTTT; cdr3_aa: CASSHGNIRDTQYF
d_call: -; clone_size: few; v_call: TRBV5-1; j_call: TRBJ2-1; cdr3_nt: TGCGCCAGCAGCACCCCTCATCCGGAGGGTAAGGAGCAGTTCTTC; cdr3_aa: CASSTPHPEGKEQFF
d_call: -; clone_size: -; v_call: TRBV24-1; j_call: TRBJ2-3; cdr3_nt: TGTGCCACCAGTGAGGGGTCAGATACGCAGTATTTT; cdr3_aa: CATSEGSDTQYF
d_call: -; clone_size: -; v_call: TRBV9; j_call: TRBJ1-6; cdr3_nt: TGTGCCAGCAGCGTCTCGGGAGGAAGCGCACCCCTCCACTTT; cdr3_aa: CASSVSGGSAPLHF
d_call: TRBD1; clone_size: -; v_call: TRBV5-1; j_call: TRBJ2-2; cdr3_nt: TGCGCCAGCAGCTTGGTCGGGACAGGGGTGACCGGGGAGCTGTTTTTT; cdr3_aa: CASSLVGTGVTGELFF
d_call: -; clone_size: -; v_call: TRBV6-2/TRBV6-3; j_call: TRBJ2-5; cdr3_nt: TGTGCCAGCAGTTACGAGGTAATGGAGACCCAGTACTTC; cdr3_aa: CASSYEVMETQYF
d_call: -; clone_size: few; v_call: TRBV4-1; j_call: TRBJ2-1; cdr3_nt: TGCGCCAGCAGCCGTCCTAGCAGCGATGAGCAGTTCTTC; cdr3_aa: CASSRPSSDEQFF
d_call: -; clone_size: few; v_call: TRBV15; j_call: TRBJ2-1; cdr3_nt: TGTGCCACCAGTAGAGACTTGGGTGTCGCTAGTGAGCAGTTCTTC; cdr3_aa: CATSRDLGVASEQFF
d_call: TRBD2; clone_size: few; v_call: TRBV7-3; j_call: TRBJ2-1; cdr3_nt: TGTGCCAGCAGCTTAATGATAGCGGGATACAATGAGCAGTTCTTC; cdr3_aa: CASSLMIAGYNEQFF
d_call: -; clone_size: -; v_call: TRBV2; j_call: TRBJ2-3; cdr3_nt: TGTGCCAGCTTGCGAGGGACTCGCACAGATACGCAGTATTTT; cdr3_aa: CASLRGTRTDTQYF
d_call: TRBD1; clone_size: -; v_call: TRBV18; j_call: TRBJ1-5; cdr3_nt: TGTGCCAGCTCACGGGGACAGGAGGGACAGCCCCAGCATTTT; cdr3_aa: CASSRGQEGQPQHF
d_call: -; clone_size: -; v_call: TRBV21-1; j_call: TRBJ1-6; cdr3_nt: TGTGCCATCACAGGTCGCCAGGGGGCTTTTGATTCACCCCTCCACTTT; cdr3_aa: CAITGRQGAFDSPLHF
d_call: TRBD2; clone_size: -; v_call: TRBV3-1; j_call: TRBJ2-3; cdr3_nt: TGTGCCAGCAGCCACCGACTAGCGGGGGGCCTGGGCACAGATACGCAGTATTTT; cdr3_aa: CASSHRLAGGLGTDTQYF
d_call: -; clone_size: few; v_call: TRBV5-1; j_call: TRBJ2-3; cdr3_nt: TGCGCCAGCAGCAGGTGGACAGCCTCAGATACGCAGTATTTT; cdr3_aa: CASSRWTASDTQYF
d_call: TRBD2; clone_size: -; v_call: TRBV18; j_call: TRBJ2-1; cdr3_nt: TGTGCCAGCTCACCACCGACTAGCGGGGGGGGTGAGCAGTTCTTC; cdr3_aa: CASSPPTSGGGEQFF
d_call: -; clone_size: few; v_call: TRBV14; j_call: TRBJ2-7; cdr3_nt: TGTGCCAGCAGCAAGGACATTTCCTACGAGCAGTACTTC; cdr3_aa: CASSKDISYEQYF
d_call: -; clone_size: -; v_call: TRBV25-1; j_call: TRBJ2-2; cdr3_nt: TGTGCCAGCAGTCGAATTACCGGGGAGCTGTTTTTT; cdr3_aa: CASSRITGELFF
d_call: -; clone_size: -; v_call: TRBV7-9; j_call: TRBJ1-1; cdr3_nt: TGTGCCAGCAGGGACAGTTATGAAGCTTTCTTT; cdr3_aa: CASRDSYEAFF
d_call: -; clone_size: few; v_call: TRBV4-2; j_call: TRBJ2-7; cdr3_nt: TGTGCCAGCAGCCAAGGAGAGGTTCACTCCTACGAGCAGTACTTC; cdr3_aa: CASSQGEVHSYEQYF
d_call: TRBD2; clone_size: -; v_call: TRBV10-3; j_call: TRBJ2-7; cdr3_nt: TGTGCCATCAGTGAGTCGGGGACTAGCCCACCCCCCTACGAGCAGTACTTC; cdr3_aa: CAISESGTSPPPYEQYF
d_call: TRBD1; clone_size: -; v_call: TRBV7-8; j_call: TRBJ2-1; cdr3_nt: TGTGCCAGCAGCTCACACATAACGGACAGGGGTGCGTTCTTC; cdr3_aa: CASSSHITDRGAFF
d_call: TRBD2; clone_size: many; v_call: TRBV4-3; j_call: TRBJ2-1; cdr3_nt: TGCGCCAGCAGCCAAGACTCTGGGCCGGGACTAGCGAATCCTGAGCAGTTCTTC; cdr3_aa: CASSQDSGPGLANPEQFF
d_call: TRBD1; clone_size: few; v_call: TRBV12-3/TRBV12-4; j_call: TRBJ1-1; cdr3_nt: TGTGCCAGCAGTACTCCGAGGGACAGGGGAGCTTTCTTT; cdr3_aa: CASSTPRDRGAFF
d_call: TRBD1; clone_size: -; v_call: TRBV11-2; j_call: TRBJ2-7; cdr3_nt: TGTGCCAGCAAAACCGGGACAGGGCCCCTCCGGGAGCAGTACTTC; cdr3_aa: CASKTGTGPLREQYF